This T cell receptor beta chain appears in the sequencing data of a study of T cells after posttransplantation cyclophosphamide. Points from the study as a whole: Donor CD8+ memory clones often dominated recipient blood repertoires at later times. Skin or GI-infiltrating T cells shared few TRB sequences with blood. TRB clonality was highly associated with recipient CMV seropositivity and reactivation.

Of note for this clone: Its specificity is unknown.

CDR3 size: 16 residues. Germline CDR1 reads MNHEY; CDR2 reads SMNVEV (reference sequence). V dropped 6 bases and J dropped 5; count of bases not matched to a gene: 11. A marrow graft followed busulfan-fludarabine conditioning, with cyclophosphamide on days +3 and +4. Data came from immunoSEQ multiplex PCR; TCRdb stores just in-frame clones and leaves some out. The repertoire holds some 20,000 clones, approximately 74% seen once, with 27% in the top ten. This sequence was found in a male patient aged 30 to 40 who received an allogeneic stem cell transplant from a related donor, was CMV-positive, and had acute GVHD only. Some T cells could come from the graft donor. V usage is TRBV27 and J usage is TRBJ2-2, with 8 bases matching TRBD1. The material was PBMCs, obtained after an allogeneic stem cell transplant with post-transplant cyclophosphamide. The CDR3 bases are TGTGCCAGCAGCCACGCAACAGGGGGGCGGACCGGGGAGCTGTTTTTT. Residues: CASSHATGGRTGELFF.